Below, 10 T cell receptor beta chains from the same sample are listed, as sequenced in a study of CD8 T cells in Susac syndrome. Random hexamers served to reverse transcribe roughly 0.45 to 1 ug RNA. TCRdb itself ran the immunoSEQ multiplex PCR reads through MiXCR, one entry per CDR3 protein. The table lists some 190,000 distinct CDR3 sequences, about 95% of them singletons. The source material was CD4+ T cells from PBMCs. The receptors originated from a human donor in good health.

V gene TRBV7-9 combines with J gene TRBJ2-6, with D unresolved. Germline CDR1 reads SEHNR; CDR2 reads FQNEAQ (reference sequence). This CDR3 contains 16 residues. Trimming pared 5 bases from V and 0 bases from J, leaving 11 bases between. Here the CDR3 DNA reads TGTGCCAGCAGCAGAAGTACAGTCTCTGGGGCCAACGTCCTGACTTTC. This translates into CASSRSTVSGANVLTF.

The rearrangement uses TRBV12-3 or TRBV12-4 and TRBJ2-2; 7 bases agree with TRBD2. V gave up 0 bases and J gave up 3 bases; unmatched junction bases: 4. The CDR3 has 16 residues. CDR3 sequence reads: CASSLAPGGHTGELFF. CDR3 sequence (DNA): TGTGCCAGCAGTTTAGCCCCGGGAGGTCACACCGGGGAGCTGTTTTTT.

The J gene is TRBJ2-1, the V gene TRBV5-6; D is undetermined. The CDR3 has 12 amino acids. Trimming cost V 3 bases and J 7 bases, with 8 bases left between them. Germline CDR1 is SGHDT and CDR2 is YYEEEE. In DNA form, the CDR3 reads TGTGCCAGCAGCTGGAGCTTAAATGAGCAGTTCTTC. It is translated as CASSWSLNEQFF.

This clonotype has just one count. The rearrangement joins TRBV7-2 to TRBJ2-4; D is undetermined. The CDR3 is made up of 14 amino acids. Trimming shortened V by 5 bases and J by 0 bases, and 8 bases separated the two germline ends. CDR1 and CDR2 (germline): SGHTA, FQGNSA. The CDR3 coding sequence is TGTGCCAGCAGCGCGGACGGAGCCAAAAACATTCAGTACTTC. This gives the protein CASSADGAKNIQYF.

The chain couples TRBV29-1 to TRBJ1-1; TRBD1 aligns across 7 bases. Germline CDR1 SQVTM, CDR2 ANQGSEA. CDR3 length: 10 amino acids. V shed 7 bases, J shed 7 bases, and the junction held 3 bases outside the gene matches. The CDR3 region has the DNA TGCAGCGCCTGGGACAGTGAAGCTTTCTTT. Encoded protein: CSAWDSEAFF.

This clonotype has a single count. The chain employs TRBV18 and TRBJ2-7; 7 positions agree with TRBD1. This CDR3 contains 15 residues. The germline V gene has CDR1 KGHSH and CDR2 LQKENI. V lost 3 bases and J lost 4; bases outside the gene matches: 9. As DNA, the CDR3 is TGTGCCAGCTCACCCGACAGGGTGGTAGGGTACGAGCAGTACTTC. This sequence encodes CASSPDRVVGYEQYF.

V and J are TRBV27 and TRBJ1-4, with D unresolved. The CDR3 sequence is 12 residues long. Trimming left V 4 bases short and J 7 bases short, with 7 bases between. Per the germline V gene, CDR1 is MNHEY and CDR2 is SMNVEV (reference sequence). This CDR3 is CASSYRVEKLFF. CDR3 nucleotides: TGTGCCAGCAGTTACCGGGTTGAAAAACTGTTTTTT.

The J gene is TRBJ2-1, the V gene TRBV7-3, with TRBD1 identical over 7 bases. Germline CDR1 is SGHTA and CDR2 is FQGTGA. Trimming at V came to 8 bases and at J to 2 bases, leaving 0 bases not matched to a gene. The CDR3 totals 12 residues. For the CDR3, the DNA is TGTGCCAGCGGGACAGCCTACAATGAGCAGTTCTTC. Protein sequence: CASGTAYNEQFF.

The genes are TRBV23-1 and TRBJ2-4; D is possibly TRBD2 (5 bases). TRBV23-1 is classed as an ORF, of uncertain function. Between the trimmed V and J ends, which lost 3 bases and 0 bases, there was a span of 6 bases. CDR3 length equals 14 residues. CDR3 nucleotides: TGCGCCAGCAGTCACGGACTAGCCAAAAACATTCAGTACTTC. The encoded protein is CASSHGLAKNIQYF.

This chain uses TRBV28 with TRBJ2-1; 12 positions match TRBD2. The length of the CDR3 is 14 residues. In germline, CDR1 is MDHEN, CDR2 SYDVKM. J gave up 9 bases and V 3 bases, and 3 bases lay outside the gene matches. For the CDR3, the DNA is TGTGCCAGCAGTTTGACTAGCGGGAGATCTGAGCAGTTCTTC. This encodes CASSLTSGRSEQFF.